The 15 T cell receptor beta chains reported below all come from one sample, sequenced in a study of beta chain features in type 1 diabetes. General study points: All four CD4+ subsets from Type 1 diabetes patients carried moderately but significantly shorter TCRB CDR3s.

For these receptors, no antigen is known. cDNA synthesis used the whole RNA isolate, giving expressed TCRB sequences. TCRdb keeps only in-frame clones here, not all; method: immunoSEQ multiplex PCR. The sample carries 100,000 to 150,000 clones, 17% recorded once. Sequenced: central memory CD4+ T cells from blood. The receptor source for this set is a man aged 18 to 29 with type 1 diabetes.

There are a few counts of this clone. The chain recombines TRBV19 with TRBJ2-7, with 9 bases that match TRBD1. CDR1 is LNHDA, CDR2 SQIVND, per germline (reference sequence). V shed 6 bases and J 3 bases; nucleotides not matched to a gene: 6. CDR3 length: 14 amino acids. The CDR3 DNA reads TGTGCCAGTAGCCGACTGACAGGGGGCTACGAGCAGTACTTC. This encodes CASSRLTGGYEQYF.

This clone was detected only a few times. The CDR3 DNA follows: TGCAGCGTTGAACTAGGGGGCTACCAAGAGACCCAGTACTTC. The encoded protein is CSVELGGYQETQYF. The chain links TRBV29-1 to TRBJ2-5; 7 positions match TRBD1. CDR3 length: 14 residues. Trimming at V came to 2 bases and at J to 0 bases, leaving 3 bases not matched to a gene. In germline, CDR1 is SQVTM, CDR2 ANQGSEA.

This clone was seen a handful of times. The CDR3 DNA reads TGTGCCAGCAGCCCCGACAGGGCGTCCCCCTACGAGCAGTACTTC. This sequence encodes CASSPDRASPYEQYF. The chain links TRBV6-5 to TRBJ2-7; 7 bases map to TRBD1. This CDR3 has 15 residues. Germline loops: CDR1 MNHEY, CDR2 SVGAGI. The V segment lost 6 bases and the J segment 2 bases; nucleotides outside the gene matches: 10.

This clone was recorded a few times. The rearrangement joins TRBV10-3 to TRBJ1-2; D is perhaps TRBD1 (5 bases). The CDR3 has 15 amino acids. Trimming stripped 6 bases from V and 8 bases from J, with 22 bases between. CDR1 is ENHRY and CDR2 is SYGVKD in the germline V gene. The CDR3 DNA is TGTGCCATCAGCCTATTCAGGGATGGAGGGAAAGGCTACACCTTC. Translated, it gives CAISLFRDGGKGYTF.

This chain links TRBV30 with TRBJ2-7; TRBD2 is a possible D gene (6 bases). Germline values: CDR1 GTSNPN, CDR2 SVGIG (reference sequence). This CDR3 has 13 residues. The V end lost 5 bases, the J end lost 3 bases, and 14 bases lay between the germline ends. CDR3 bases: TGTGCCTGGCAGATGGGGGGAGTCTACGAGCAGTACTTC. It is translated as CAWQMGGVYEQYF.

The chain combines TRBV7-9 with TRBJ1-1; 10 bases line up with TRBD1. CDR3 length equals 14 residues. CDR1 is SEHNR, CDR2 FQNEAQ, per germline (reference sequence). V shed 6 bases and J 5 bases; nucleotides not matched to a gene: 6. As DNA, the CDR3 is TGTGCCAGCAGGCGCGGGACAGGGGAAACTGAAGCTTTCTTT. Translating gives CASRRGTGETEAFF.

This chain joins TRBV9 and TRBJ2-7, with TRBD1 matching over 7 bases. Germline CDR1 is SGDLS and CDR2 is YYNGEE. The CDR3 spans 15 residues. The trim removed 0 bases at V and 0 bases at J, leaving 3 bases unmatched. In DNA, the CDR3 is TGTGCCAGCAGCGTAGCTCCAGGGGGCTCCTACGAGCAGTACTTC. Amino acid sequence: CASSVAPGGSYEQYF.

V is TRBV6-1 and J is TRBJ1-5, with TRBD1 matching 7 bases. This CDR3 has 14 amino acids. V gave up 10 bases and J gave up 0 bases; unmatched junction bases: 6. Germline lookup yields CDR1 MNHNS and CDR2 SASEGT. The CDR3 region is CANGDSYSNQPQHF. The DNA of the CDR3 is TGTGCCAACGGGGACAGTTATAGCAATCAGCCCCAGCATTTT.

The chain is built from TRBV2 and TRBJ2-7, with a possible D match to TRBD2 (5 bases). The V gene lost 2 bases and the J gene lost 3 bases, with 14 bases spanning the gap. CDR1 and CDR2 from the germline V gene are SNHLY and FYNNEI. The CDR3 length is 15 residues. The CDR3 loop is CASSERAEAGYEQYF. CDR3 nucleotides: TGTGCCAGCAGTGAAAGAGCGGAGGCAGGCTACGAGCAGTACTTC.

This clone was seen a handful of times. V is TRBV28 and J is TRBJ2-7, with 9 nucleotides matching TRBD1. This CDR3 is built from 15 residues. J was trimmed by 0 bases and V by 6 bases; bases with no gene match: 6. Germline lookup yields CDR1 MDHEN and CDR2 SYDVKM. The CDR3 nucleotides read TGTGCCAGCAGATCCGAGACAGGGGGCTCCTACGAGCAGTACTTC. It specifies CASRSETGGSYEQYF.

This clone was seen a few times. This chain links TRBV7-2 with TRBJ1-2; weak D call: TRBD1 (6 bases). Trimming removed 3 bases at V and 0 bases at J, with 8 bases between. CDR3 length equals 14 residues. Per germline, CDR1 SGHTA and CDR2 FQGNSA. The CDR3 spells CASSLDSPNYGYTF. The CDR3 DNA reads TGTGCCAGCAGCTTGGACAGTCCTAACTATGGCTACACCTTC.

The sample holds a few counts of this clone. The chain combines TRBV5-6 with TRBJ2-5; no reliable D call. The CDR3 spans 14 residues. The V end was cut by 4 bases, the J end by 1 base, with 11 bases between. Germline V CDR1 and CDR2: SGHDT, YYEEEE. The CDR3 DNA is TGTGCCAGCAGCCACTGGCTGACCCAAGAGACCCAGTACTTC. Residues: CASSHWLTQETQYF.

The V call is TRBV30, the J call TRBJ2-1; D is undetermined. In germline, CDR1 is GTSNPN, CDR2 SVGIG (reference sequence). Trimming cost V 0 bases and J 8 bases, with 5 bases left between them. The CDR3 runs to 11 residues. CDR3 in amino acids: CAWSVADEQFF. CDR3 sequence (DNA): TGTGCCTGGAGTGTAGCAGATGAGCAGTTCTTC.

This clone is medium-sized by share. The chain couples TRBV7-2 to TRBJ2-7; 7 bases match TRBD2. The V gene end was trimmed by 5 bases and the J gene end by 7 bases; junction bases not matched to a gene: 8. CDR3 length: 13 amino acids. Per the germline V gene, CDR1 is SGHTA and CDR2 is FQGNSA. The CDR3 DNA reads as TGTGCCAGCAGCGCAACCGAGCGGGGAGAGCAGTACTTC. Amino acid sequence: CASSATERGEQYF.

In its sample, this clone was seen a few times. The rearrangement links TRBV18 to TRBJ2-5; the match to TRBD2 covers 10 bases. V was clipped by 6 bases and J by 1 base; unmatched bases: 8. Germline CDR1 reads KGHSH; CDR2 reads LQKENI. The CDR3 loop spans 16 amino acids. The CDR3 sequence is CASSPQLAGFQETQYF. The CDR3 DNA reads as TGTGCCAGCTCCCCGCAACTAGCGGGGTTCCAAGAGACCCAGTACTTC. The variable domain in full, with the rest retrieved from reference TRBV18 and TRBJ2-5, is NAGVMQNPRHLVRRRGQEARLRCSPMKGHSHVYWYRQLPEEGLKFMVYLQKENIIDESGMPKERFSAEFPKEGPSILRIQQVVRGDSAAYFCASSPQLAGFQETQYFGPGTRLLVL.